These 12 T cell receptor beta chains were sequenced from one sample in a study of blood T cell repertoires in COVID-19. Measured with immunoSEQ multiplex PCR; TCRdb has only the in-frame clones, and not every one. There are tens of thousands of clones in the sample; around 90% occur only once, and under 25% lies in the top ten. Sequenced: peripheral blood. The source of these receptors is a woman older than 75 with COVID-19, enrolled during active disease.

The chain links TRBV2 to TRBJ2-7; 9 nucleotides align to TRBD1. This CDR3 region has 14 residues. From germline, CDR1 is SNHLY and CDR2 FYNNEI. V gave up 5 bases and J gave up 9 bases; unmatched junction bases: 11. CDR3 coding DNA: TGTGCCAGCAGTCCGGGACAGGGTATTAGTGGGCAGTACTTC. Its protein is CASSPGQGISGQYF.

The chain is built from TRBV6-6 and TRBJ2-2; possibly TRBD2 for D (5 bases). This CDR3 spans 11 amino acids. Germline V lookup: CDR1 MNHNY, CDR2 SVGAGI (reference sequence). Trimming took off 11 bases at V and 6 bases at J, with 10 bases between the two ends. DNA of the CDR3: TGTGCCGCGTTGAGGGCCGGGGAGCTGTTTTTT. It encodes CAALRAGELFF.

This chain uses TRBV5-1 with TRBJ1-6; 8 bases line up with TRBD1. V was pared by 0 bases and J by 7 bases, with 6 bases of the junction left unmatched. CDR1 and CDR2 from the germline V gene are SGHRS and YFSETQ. CDR3 length: 16 residues. The CDR3: CASSLGPGGLNSPLHF. The CDR3 DNA sequence: TGCGCCAGCAGCTTGGGTCCAGGGGGCCTGAATTCACCCCTCCACTTT.

This clone was observed many times. J is TRBJ2-3 and V is TRBV7-9; D gene uncertain. V was pared by 4 bases and J by 4 bases, with 6 bases between. Looked up from germline, CDR1 is SEHNR and CDR2 is FQNEAQ (reference sequence). The CDR3 runs 12 residues. Written as DNA, the CDR3 is TGTGCCAGCAGCTATTCCTCAGATACGCAGTATTTT. Protein sequence: CASSYSSDTQYF.

J is TRBJ1-1 and V is TRBV5-4, with a tentative D call TRBD1 (5 bases). V lost 2 bases, J lost 7 bases, and 12 bases lay in between. CDR1 is SGHNT, CDR2 YYREEE, per germline (reference sequence). CDR3 length: 13 amino acids. The CDR3: CASSLDSQGEAFF. The CDR3, as DNA: TGTGCCAGCAGCTTAGACTCCCAGGGTGAAGCTTTCTTT.

This clone was detected ten times or more. The CDR3 loop reads CASSLGGNSPLHF. The CDR3 nucleotides are TGTGCCAGCAGTCTGGGGGGGAATTCACCCCTCCACTTT. The V gene is TRBV27, the J gene TRBJ1-6; a possible D gene is TRBD1 (5 bases). V lost 5 bases, J lost 7 bases, and 9 bases lay in between. The CDR3 sequence is 13 residues long. CDR1 and CDR2 (germline): MNHEY, SMNVEV (reference sequence).

This chain links TRBV7-9 with TRBJ1-2, with a possible D match to TRBD1 (5 bases). Per germline, CDR1 SEHNR and CDR2 FQNEAQ (reference sequence). Trimming pared 5 bases from V and 6 bases from J, leaving 13 bases between. This CDR3 spans 13 amino acids. CDR3 sequence: CASSPKGVDGYTF. CDR3 DNA: TGTGCCAGCAGCCCAAAAGGGGTGGATGGCTACACCTTC.

The gene calls are TRBV2 and TRBJ1-4; D is undetermined. Looked up from germline, CDR1 is SNHLY and CDR2 is FYNNEI. CDR3 length: 15 residues. Trimming took 7 bases from V and 0 from J, leaving 12 bases between them. The CDR3 DNA follows: TGTGCCAGCATGGAGTACCATGCAACTAATGAAAAACTGTTTTTT. It is translated as CASMEYHATNEKLFF.

The chain employs TRBV9 and TRBJ1-2; a possible D gene is TRBD1 (5 bases). Germline V gene lookup returns CDR1 SGDLS and CDR2 YYNGEE. This CDR3 spans 14 amino acids. The germline V and J ends were trimmed by 0 bases and 6 bases, with 12 bases remaining between them. The CDR3 spells CASSVVGDSNGYTF. The CDR3 DNA follows: TGTGCCAGCAGCGTAGTTGGGGACTCAAATGGCTACACCTTC.

The chain carries TRBV6-5 and TRBJ2-2; 7 bases align to TRBD1. Per the germline V gene, CDR1 is MNHEY and CDR2 is SVGAGI. The CDR3 contains 15 residues. The ends lost 10 bases at V and 1 base at J; junction bases unmatched: 9. The CDR3 is CATGSGTVNTGELFF. CDR3 bases: TGTGCCACCGGGTCCGGGACAGTGAACACCGGGGAGCTGTTTTTT.

CDR3 DNA: TGTGCCAGCAGCAAAGTTAGGACTAGGACAGATACGCAGTATTTT. This gives the protein CASSKVRTRTDTQYF. The chain combines TRBV21-1 with TRBJ2-3; TRBD2 reflects the table's D call only, with no check against the DNA. TRBV21-1 is described as a pseudogene. This CDR3 region has 15 residues.

V gene TRBV18 combines with J gene TRBJ2-3, with TRBD2 identical over 12 bases. With 2 bases clipped from V and 7 bases from J, the junction kept 4 bases outside the gene matches. The CDR3 contains 15 residues. Germline assignment: CDR1 KGHSH and CDR2 LQKENI. CDR3 residues: CASSPASGGANTQYF. CDR3 coding DNA: TGTGCCAGCTCACCAGCTAGCGGGGGGGCAAATACGCAGTATTTT.